The present T cell receptor beta chain was sequenced within a study of blood T cell repertoires in COVID-19. Profiled with immunoSEQ multiplex PCR; TCRdb holds only in-frame clones, not every one. The profile shows around 300,000 clones, roughly 88% of them singletons. The material sequenced was peripheral blood. This receptor was taken from a woman aged 25 to 39 with active or convalescent COVID-19.

The CDR3 nucleotides read TGTGCCAGCAGCTTAGGGCTAGCGGGGGCCGCTTTCTTC. This encodes CASSLGLAGAAFF. V is TRBV7-9 and J is TRBJ2-1, with 10 bases matching TRBD2. J lost 16 bases, V lost 1 base, and 7 bases had no gene match. Germline V gene sequence: CDR1 SEHNR, CDR2 FQNEAQ (reference sequence). The CDR3 totals 13 residues.